The 21 T cell receptor beta chains below come from one sample, sequenced in a study of T cells in Graves' hyperthyroidism and ophthalmopathy. The CDR3 regions of TCR beta were amplified from RNA transcripts. A set of HTBI primers served as the primers for a first-round RT-PCR of the TCR CDR3. Via MiXCR, TCRdb re-called the multiplex PCR reads, giving one row per CDR3 protein. The top ten hold about 60% of the sample, which has hundreds of thousands of distinct CDR3 sequences, about 20% seen once. Sequencing used blood. These receptors were taken from a young man with Graves' ophthalmopathy.

The rearrangement uses TRBV28 and TRBJ2-3; D is ambiguous. The CDR3 loop spans 16 amino acids. The V and J ends lost 5 bases and 5 bases respectively, with 20 bases between them. Germline V gene sequence: CDR1 MDHEN, CDR2 SYDVKM. CDR3 in amino acids: CASSPNRDLVGDTQYF. In DNA form, the CDR3 reads TGTGCCAGCAGTCCAAATAGGGATTTAGTCGGAGATACGCAGTATTTT.

V usage is TRBV11-1 and J usage is TRBJ2-1; 8 bases are shared with TRBD2. The germline CDR1 and CDR2 sequences are SGHAT and FQDESV (reference sequence). V shed 5 bases, J shed 0 bases, and the junction held 12 bases outside the gene matches. The CDR3 is 18 residues long. CDR3 in amino acids: CASSVFPPSGLSYNEQFF. For the CDR3, the DNA is TGTGCCAGCAGCGTATTTCCACCTAGCGGGCTCTCCTACAATGAGCAGTTCTTC.

The V call is TRBV12-3 or TRBV12-4, the J call TRBJ1-4, with a weak D call TRBD1 (6 bases). The ends were cut back, 5 bases at V and 3 bases at J, with 13 bases in the middle. The length of the CDR3 is 15 residues. The CDR3 bases are TGTGCCAGCAGTCAAAGGACAGCCTCTAATGAAAAACTGTTTTTT. This gives the protein CASSQRTASNEKLFF.

There are a few counts of this clonotype. The CDR3 bases are TGTGCCAGCAGCTGGGGGGGACTAGTCACCGGGGAGCTGTTTTTT. The encoded protein is CASSWGGLVTGELFF. The chain uses TRBV5-6 and TRBJ2-2; 8 bases align to TRBD2. Germline CDR1 is SGHDT and CDR2 is YYEEEE. Unmatched junction bases numbered 5, after V lost 3 bases and J lost 4 bases. The CDR3 length is 15 residues.

The chain employs TRBV30 and TRBJ2-7, with TRBD2 matching 9 bases. Trimming removed 4 bases from V and 2 bases from J; junction bases left unmatched: 0. Germline V gene sequence: CDR1 GTSNPN, CDR2 SVGIG (reference sequence). The CDR3 length is 12 residues. CDR3 in DNA: TGTGCCTGGACTAGCGGGGCCTACGAGCAGTACTTC. Amino acids: CAWTSGAYEQYF.

V and J are TRBV24-1 and TRBJ2-7, with 10 positions matching TRBD1. The CDR3 runs to 17 residues. V lost 2 bases to trimming and J lost 3 bases; unmatched junction nucleotides: 9. Germline lookup yields CDR1 KGHDR and CDR2 SFDVKD. The CDR3 region has the DNA TGTGCCACCAGTGATTCCCGCGGAGGACAGGGGGGCTACGAGCAGTACTTC. The encoded protein is CATSDSRGGQGGYEQYF.

This chain joins TRBV20-1 and TRBJ2-4; 11 bases are a match to TRBD1. Germline CDR1 is DFQATT and CDR2 is SNEGSKA (reference sequence). Unmatched junction bases numbered 8, after V lost 4 bases and J lost 0 bases. CDR3 size: 17 residues. The CDR3 sequence: CSAMRDRGNLAKNIQYF. Here the CDR3 DNA reads TGCAGTGCTATGAGGGACAGGGGGAATCTAGCCAAAAACATTCAGTACTTC.

This clonotype showed up just once. This chain uses TRBV6-1 with TRBJ2-7; the match to TRBD2 covers 10 bases. After removal of 5 bases from V and 3 bases from J, the junction contained 7 bases not matched to a gene. The germline V gene has CDR1 MNHNS and CDR2 SASEGT. This CDR3 spans 15 amino acids. The CDR3 region is CASSPTGLAIYEQYF. Here the CDR3 DNA reads TGTGCCAGCAGTCCCACGGGACTAGCGATCTACGAGCAGTACTTC.

This rearrangement joins TRBV10-1 to TRBJ2-5; 10 positions match TRBD2. J was trimmed by 1 base and V by 10 bases; bases with no gene match: 9. CDR3 size: 15 residues. Germline V gene sequence: CDR1 WNHNN, CDR2 SYGVQD (reference sequence). The DNA of the CDR3 is TGCGCCACCTCTTCGACTAGCGGGTCCCAAGAGACCCAGTACTTC. Translating gives CATSSTSGSQETQYF.

The J gene is TRBJ2-1, the V gene TRBV24-1; D gene uncertain. Trimming shortened V by 4 bases and J by 9 bases, and 9 bases separated the two germline ends. Germline V gene data show CDR1 as KGHDR and CDR2 as SFDVKD. The CDR3 totals 12 residues. CDR3 coding DNA: TGTGCCACCAGTGACACAGTAGGTGAGCAGTTCTTC. It codes for CATSDTVGEQFF.

The genes are TRBV27 and TRBJ1-1, with 7 positions matching TRBD1. Germline V gene lookup returns CDR1 MNHEY and CDR2 SMNVEV (reference sequence). Trimming took 3 bases from V and 1 from J; bases not matched to a gene: 5. The CDR3 is 15 amino acids. DNA for the CDR3: TGTGCCAGCAGTTTCCACAGGGGCGGGAACACTGAAGCTTTCTTT. This sequence encodes CASSFHRGGNTEAFF.

This clonotype was detected a few times. The chain has TRBV7-8 and TRBJ2-6, with D uncertain. Trimming shortened V by 5 bases and J by 2 bases, and 13 bases separated the two germline ends. In germline, CDR1 is SGHVS, CDR2 FQNEAQ. The CDR3 totals 16 residues. In DNA form, the CDR3 reads TGTGCCAGCAGCCCTATCAAGAACCCTGGGGCCAACGTCCTGACTTTC. Its protein product is CASSPIKNPGANVLTF.

The V gene is TRBV10-2, the J gene TRBJ1-5; a weak D match, TRBD1 (5 bases). This CDR3 contains 14 residues. Trimming took 7 bases from V and 2 from J, leaving 12 bases between them. Per the germline V gene, CDR1 is WSHSY and CDR2 is SAAADI. The CDR3 DNA reads as TGCGCCAGCAAGACGGGGACGGGCAATCAGCCCCAGCATTTT. The encoded protein is CASKTGTGNQPQHF.

This sequence joins TRBV2 and TRBJ1-6; D gene ambiguous. Trimming shortened V by 2 bases and J by 3 bases, and 8 bases separated the two germline ends. The CDR3 is 15 residues long. CDR1 is SNHLY, CDR2 FYNNEI, per germline. CDR3 DNA: TGTGCCAGCAGTGAATACGGAAACTATAATTCACCCCTCCACTTT. Protein: CASSEYGNYNSPLHF.

This rearrangement joins TRBV19 to TRBJ2-5; TRBD1 or TRBD2 may be the D gene (6 bases each). The CDR3 has 15 amino acids. V was shortened by 1 base and J by 4 bases, with 13 bases between the two germline ends. In germline, CDR1 is LNHDA, CDR2 SQIVND (reference sequence). The CDR3 here is CASSIAGRGGETQYF. The DNA of the CDR3 is TGTGCCAGTAGTATAGCGGGCAGGGGAGGAGAGACCCAGTACTTC.

The rearrangement uses TRBV28 and TRBJ2-6; D uncertain. V shed 5 bases and J shed 0 bases, with 17 bases lying between them. The CDR3 covers 18 residues. Germline loops: CDR1 MDHEN, CDR2 SYDVKM. The CDR3 protein is CASSLWGSESSGANVLTF. CDR3 in DNA: TGTGCCAGCAGTCTGTGGGGTTCGGAGAGCTCTGGGGCCAACGTCCTGACTTTC.

This clonotype was detected many times. This sequence joins TRBV12-3 or TRBV12-4 and TRBJ2-6; TRBD2 matches at 10 bases. The CDR3 is 18 amino acids. Germline trimming cut 6 bases from V and 0 bases from J; bases unmatched to any gene: 8. The CDR3 protein is CASRPTSGFVSGANVLTF. The CDR3 coding sequence is TGTGCCAGCAGACCGACTAGCGGGTTTGTCTCTGGGGCCAACGTCCTGACTTTC.

This clonotype has at least ten counts. This CDR3 reads CASSESGYDEQFF. The CDR3 DNA sequence: TGTGCCAGCAGTGAATCGGGGTATGATGAGCAGTTCTTC. The chain couples TRBV2 to TRBJ2-1; perhaps TRBD2 as D (5 bases). Germline V gives CDR1 SNHLY, CDR2 FYNNEI. Deletions cut 2 bases from V and 8 bases from J, with 10 bases between. The CDR3 has 13 residues.

In this sample, this clonotype turned up many times. The chain carries TRBV28 and TRBJ2-1, with 7 nucleotides matching TRBD2. Germline trimming cut 3 bases from V and 6 bases from J; bases unmatched to any gene: 2. This CDR3 comprises 13 residues. From germline, CDR1 is MDHEN and CDR2 SYDVKM. CDR3 DNA: TGTGCCAGCAGTTTTACTAGCGCCAATGAGCAGTTCTTC. As protein: CASSFTSANEQFF.

On this clonotype itself: The junction does not match germline at one end; this may be a read error. The chain recombines TRBV27 with TRBJ2-5; 10 bases map to TRBD2. The CDR3 covers 14 residues. Germline V gene data show CDR1 as MNHEY and CDR2 as SMNVEV (reference sequence). Written as DNA, the CDR3 is TGTGCCAGCAGTCCTGGACTAGCGGTGGAGACCCGGTACTTC. Translating gives CASSPGLAVETRYF.

This clonotype was counted many times. This chain joins TRBV30 and TRBJ2-7; D is perhaps TRBD2 (6 bases). Germline CDR1 GTSNPN, CDR2 SVGIG (reference sequence). This CDR3 comprises 12 residues. Trimming took 4 bases from V and 4 from J, leaving 11 bases between them. The CDR3 loop reads CAWKGTFYEQYF. Here the CDR3 DNA reads TGTGCCTGGAAGGGGACTTTTTACGAGCAGTACTTC.